This TCR beta chain was documented in a study of metastatic and nonmetastatic thyroid tumors. CDR3 size: 12 residues. V gave up 6 bases and J gave up 5 bases, with 10 bases separating them. Germline loops: CDR1 SNHLY, CDR2 FYNNEI. This clone was picked up many times. No patient received treatment before thyroid surgery. TCRdb re-clonotyped the PCR reads through MiXCR. This table has about 14,000 clones, just over 25% appearing once. The chain couples TRBV2 to TRBJ2-5, with D hard to call. The TCR sequence derives from a female donor with papillary thyroid cancer or a benign thyroid nodule (not recorded which). Some clones in this sample may be carry-over from other donors' samples. The source material was tumor tissue. The CDR3 DNA follows: TGTGCCAGCAGGACCTTTTCGGAGACCCAGTACTTC. Translating it yields CASRTFSETQYF.